The sample holds one count of the clone carrying this T cell receptor beta chain. The V and J ends lost 8 bases and 1 base respectively, with 6 bases between them. This CDR3 comprises 11 residues. Per germline, CDR1 SEHNR and CDR2 FQNEAQ (reference sequence). This sample is drawn from a study of blood T cell repertoires in COVID-19. Turning to the study itself: There were acute and convalescent COVID-19 samples, and they came from the United States, Italy and Spain.

In the original processing: Researchers report that nucleated cell counts were estimated from reference gene primer amplification. Libraries were prepared by immunoSEQ multiplex PCR; TCRdb keeps only in-frame clonotypes and omits some of them. Clone size and V and J calls were adopted from that table, with D and trimming inferred from the DNA. This table has 370,000 or so clones, approximately 77% appearing once. The TCR sequence derives from a human donor with acute or convalescent COVID-19. The donor label of this sample is uncertain. This chain joins TRBV7-9 and TRBJ2-7; possible D gene TRBD2, 6 bases. The sample was peripheral blood. The CDR3 reads CASGTSYEQYF. CDR3 nucleotide sequence: TGTGCCAGCGGGACTTCCTACGAGCAGTACTTC.